The entry below describes one TCR beta chain. The antigen remains undetermined. Unmatched junction bases numbered 13, after V lost 4 bases and J lost 7 bases. CDR1 and CDR2 from the germline V gene are SGHAT and FQNNGV. This CDR3 region has 16 residues. These data belong to a study of cytomegalovirus exposure and HLA in healthy donors. Whole-study context: T cells numbering 150 million to 200 million yielded approximately 120 million unique TCR beta sequences in an earlier analysis. From HLA-typed donors, an early data release held 70 million to 95 million unique TCRs.

Both 60 Vbeta primers and 13 Jbeta primers went into the PCR. Libraries were prepared by immunoSEQ multiplex PCR; TCRdb keeps only in-frame clonotypes and omits some of them. The data hold about 160,000 clones, with 70% to 90% observed a single time. General study results and limits: With high specificity and sensitivity, the classifier reportedly diagnosed cytomegalovirus status.

The sequence was obtained from a woman aged 25 to 39 in good health and CMV-seropositive. Sequenced material: PBMCs. The genes are TRBV11-2 and TRBJ1-3; TRBD1 aligns across 7 bases. The CDR3 DNA reads TGTGCCAGCAGCTCCCCCCGAAACAGGGGTAGGAACACCATATATTTT. Encoded protein: CASSSPRNRGRNTIYF. The whole variable domain, remainder taken from reference TRBV11-2 and TRBJ1-3, is EAGVAQSPRYKIIEKRQSVAFWCNPISGHATLYWYQQILGQGPKLLIQFQNNGVVDDSQLPKDRFSAERLKGVDSTLKIQPAKLEDSAVYLCASSSPRNRGRNTIYFGEGSWLTVV.